This T cell receptor (beta chain) originates from a study of PD-1 blockade in classical Hodgkin lymphoma. Concerning this clone itself: Its antigen remains unknown.

Findings of the study overall: CD4+ TCR diversity climbed significantly by C4D1, unlike CD8+ TCR diversity. Repertoires differed for reasons still undefined, possibly disease activity or prior therapy. Compared with healthy donors, newly diagnosed patients reportedly showed lower baseline TCR diversity.

Each of the patients experienced relapse following autologous stem cell transplantation, and their brentuximab vedotin exposure differed. Reported best responses ranged across complete response, partial response or progressive disease. Profiling relied on immunoSEQ multiplex PCR, and the TCRdb table lists in-frame clones only, not all of them. Here the sample spans 30,000 or so clones, 80% to 90% being singletons. The germline CDR1 and CDR2 sequences are SGHVS and FNYEAQ. Trimming cost V 5 bases and J 6 bases, with 20 bases left between them. The CDR3 has 15 residues. The receptor was isolated from a human donor with classical Hodgkin lymphoma. The starting material was peripheral blood mononuclear cells (PBMCs), obtained at baseline. The chain couples TRBV7-6 to TRBJ2-7; D might be TRBD1 (7 bases). The CDR3 region has the DNA TGTGCCAGCAGCCCGATGGGGCAGGGGGGTGGCGAGCAGTACTTC. It translates to CASSPMGQGGGEQYF.